Sequencing of this T cell receptor beta chain was carried out in a study of shared clonotypes between healthy human individuals (TCRdb year 2020). In the study overall: Two women and three men aged 18 to 49 years were included in the cohort. Different laboratories and diverse techniques were used to prepare libraries and sequence TCR repertoires, to increase sequencing depth and limit assay-specific biases. The study deeply sequenced blood TCR repertoires of several healthy adults to estimate repertoire size and the extent of clonotype sharing between individuals. Between about 0.9 and 10 billion PBMCs per donor were obtained by leukapheresis. For each donor, CD4 naive and CD4 memory were each run on three plates, CD8 naive on two plates, and CD8 memory on one plate. Here is what the overall study found, with its caveats: Pairwise subsampling led to the expectation that sequencing depth would affect the degree of clonotype sharing among donors. Clonotypes shared by all four sorted-subset donors showed higher generation probabilities than non-shared clonotypes. Sharing across four donors was observed for around 5% of naive CD4, 3% to 3.5% of naive CD8, 2% to 2.5% of memory CD4, and about 0.38% of memory CD8 clonotypes. Because the study included only a small number of donors, the genetic and exposure-history diversity represented was limited. Rarefaction of sorted-subset datasets indicated incomplete sequencing despite the large sequencing depth. Naive subsets generally had larger estimated clonotype richness than memory subsets did. Only blood was sampled, and tissue TCR repertoires likely differ from those in blood.

Comments on this clone: No antigen is known for it. One base away there is no much larger clone; base qualities are not given.

Using the deep immunoSEQ assay, TCR CDR3 regions were amplified from genomic DNA by multiplex PCR. Extracted genomic DNA from each cell subset was spread evenly across all wells of several immunoSEQ 96-well plates, with each plate serving as a replicate. For sorted subsets, each replicate PCR was loaded with 200 ng genomic DNA, equivalent to some 31,000 T cell genomes. The purified libraries were quantified using a Qubit 3.0 fluorometer, sized with a Bioanalyzer 2100, and then quantified again using the KAPA Library Quantification kit. Every immunoSEQ 96-well plate was sequenced on a separate single-read 150-cycle Illumina NextSeq 550 flow cell. The paper's data handling went like this. Because only junctional sequences without quality scores were contained in the immunoSEQ output, filtering matching that applied to full-length reads could not be performed. To assign V/J genes and CDR3, sequences were annotated using PyIR, a Python wrapper for IgBLAST v1.9, with IMGT germline references. Reads were removed for weak V/J assignments (E-value above 1e-6), missing CDR3, stop codons, out-of-frame junctions, or ambiguous translated residues. V3J clonotypes were defined as sequences sharing the same inferred V gene, J gene, and CDR3 amino acid sequence. The percentage overlap between two repertoires was calculated by dividing the number of shared unique clonotypes by the size of the smaller repertoire. Repertoire richness was assessed with RTK rarefaction, the Chao1 estimator, and Recon v2.1 estimates of unobserved clonotypes. OLGA was used to compute generation probabilities for all TCRbeta clonotypes that the gDNA method yielded from a few donors. Not all clones reach the TCRdb copy of this immuneACCESS table, which keeps in-frame sequences only. Checked studies attribute under half of the gap to unresolved V genes and leave the rest unexplained. Clone size and the V and J calls come from that table; the DNA yielded D and trimming. For this sample there are about 2.4 million clones; roughly 93% appear just once. The ten largest clonotypes hold approximately 0.37% of the sample.

The germline V gene (reference sequence) sets CDR1 to SEHNR and CDR2 to FQNEAQ. From the cysteine up to the phenylalanine, the CDR3 has a length of 18 residues. The entry retains the CDR3 DNA only, 54 bases that are in frame from base 1. Germline trimming: 5 bases from V, 1 base from J; junction bases outside gene matches: 9. Healthy HIV-negative adults with no recently reported acute infections or vaccinations were included as donors. All donors were Caucasian adults living in Nashville, Tennessee, USA. CD4+ T cells were enriched through magnetic negative selection, after which naive cells were positively selected on CD45RA and the remaining negative fraction served as the memory subset. Blood was collected by leukapheresis, and PBMCs were isolated by Ficoll-Histopaque density gradient centrifugation and then cryopreserved in liquid nitrogen vapor phase. Analytical flow cytometry was used to check the purity and quantity of each magnetically sorted T cell population. From each sorted fraction, genomic DNA was isolated and quantified by UV absorbance on a Nanodrop 2000c.

The chain uses TRBV7-9 and TRBJ2-1; 12 bases in between match TRBD2. Source material: naive CD4+ T cells from PBMCs. Read against the paper, the sample's cell subset or site label means: CD45RA+ positively selected. This TCR was sampled from a man between 18 and 29 years old in good health. Some clones in this sample may be carry-over from other donors' samples. This receptor carries the CDR3 CASSPRLAGVGSYNEQFF. The DNA sequence is as follows: TGTGCCAGCAGCCCACGACTAGCGGGAGTGGGTTCCTACAATGAGCAGTTCTTC.